This T cell receptor (beta chain) was profiled in a study of blood T cell repertoires in COVID-19. TCRdb's table, derived via immunoSEQ multiplex PCR, lists solely in-frame clones and lacks some. This table holds 200,000 to 250,000 clones, 88% found once. CDR3 size: 13 residues. The V and J ends lost 6 bases and 4 bases respectively, with 7 bases between them. Germline CDR1 MNHEY, CDR2 SMNVEV (reference sequence). This chain uses TRBV27 with TRBJ2-6, with D unclear. The sample taken for sequencing was PBMCs or T cells enriched from blood (not recorded which). This receptor was identified in a woman between 45 and 60 years old with acute COVID-19. The CDR3 DNA sequence: TGTGCCAGCAGGGAAGCGGGGGCCAACGTCCTGACTTTC. Protein: CASREAGANVLTF.